This T cell receptor beta chain was documented in a study of siplizumab effects on memory and regulatory T cells. Findings and limits, study-wide: A major contribution to the alloresponse seemed to be made by naive T cells, which seemed more diverse than memory cells. Unstimulated subsets captured only a minor fraction of alloreactive clones. Roughly 75-97% of proliferating CD4+ or CD8+ clones lacked a naive or memory phenotype that could be assigned.

Of note for this clone: Its specificity is not known.

Method: immunoSEQ multiplex PCR; TCRdb's copy keeps in-frame clones and lacks some. The profile shows approximately 52,000 clones, about 97% of them singletons. CDR1 is SGHRS and CDR2 is YFSETQ in the germline V gene. Trimming took 2 bases from V and 7 from J, leaving 18 bases between them. This CDR3 has 16 residues. V gene TRBV5-1 combines with J gene TRBJ1-4; D may be TRBD1 (5 bases). This sequence originates from a human donor in good health. The specimen was naive CD4+ T cells sorted from blood. CDR3 sequence: CASSFGGRGGIEKLFF. The CDR3 DNA reads as TGCGCCAGCAGCTTTGGGGGGAGAGGAGGAATTGAAAAACTGTTTTTT.